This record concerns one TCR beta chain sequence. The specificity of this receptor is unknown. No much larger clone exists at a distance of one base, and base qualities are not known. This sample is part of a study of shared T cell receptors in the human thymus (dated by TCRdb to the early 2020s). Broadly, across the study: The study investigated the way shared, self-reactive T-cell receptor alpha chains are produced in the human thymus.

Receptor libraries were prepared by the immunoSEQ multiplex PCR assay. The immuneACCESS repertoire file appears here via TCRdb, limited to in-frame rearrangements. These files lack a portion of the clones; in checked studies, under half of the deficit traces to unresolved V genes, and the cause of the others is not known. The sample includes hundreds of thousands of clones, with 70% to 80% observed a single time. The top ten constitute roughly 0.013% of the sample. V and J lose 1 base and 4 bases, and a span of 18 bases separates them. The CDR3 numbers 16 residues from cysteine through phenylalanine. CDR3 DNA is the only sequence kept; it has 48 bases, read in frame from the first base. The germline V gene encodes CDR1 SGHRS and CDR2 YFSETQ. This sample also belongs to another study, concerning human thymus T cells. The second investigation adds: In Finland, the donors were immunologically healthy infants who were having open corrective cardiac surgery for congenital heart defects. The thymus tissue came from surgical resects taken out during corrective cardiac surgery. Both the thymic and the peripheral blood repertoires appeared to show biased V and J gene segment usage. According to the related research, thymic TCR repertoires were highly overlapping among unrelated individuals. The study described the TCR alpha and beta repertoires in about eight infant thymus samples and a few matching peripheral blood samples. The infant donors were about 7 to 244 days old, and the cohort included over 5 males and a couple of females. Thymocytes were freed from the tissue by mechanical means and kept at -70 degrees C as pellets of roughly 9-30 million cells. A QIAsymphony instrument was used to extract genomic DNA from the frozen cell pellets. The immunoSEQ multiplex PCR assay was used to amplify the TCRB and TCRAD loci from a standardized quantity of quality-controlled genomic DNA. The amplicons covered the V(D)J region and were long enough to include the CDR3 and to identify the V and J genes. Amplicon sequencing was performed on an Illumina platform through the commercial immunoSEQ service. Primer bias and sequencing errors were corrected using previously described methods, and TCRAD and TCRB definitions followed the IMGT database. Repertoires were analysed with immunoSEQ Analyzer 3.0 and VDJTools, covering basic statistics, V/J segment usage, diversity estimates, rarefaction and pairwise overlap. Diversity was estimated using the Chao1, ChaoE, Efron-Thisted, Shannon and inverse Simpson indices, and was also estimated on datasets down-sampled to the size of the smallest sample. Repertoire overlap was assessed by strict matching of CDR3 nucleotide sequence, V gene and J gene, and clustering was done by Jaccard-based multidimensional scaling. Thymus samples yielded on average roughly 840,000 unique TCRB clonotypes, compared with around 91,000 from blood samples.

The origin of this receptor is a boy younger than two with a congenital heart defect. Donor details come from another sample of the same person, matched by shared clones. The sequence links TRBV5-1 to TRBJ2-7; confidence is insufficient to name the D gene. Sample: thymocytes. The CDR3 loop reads CASSLHSPQDPYEQYF. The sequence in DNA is TGCGCCAGCAGCTTGCACTCACCCCAGGATCCTTACGAGCAGTACTTC.